This entry is about one TCR beta chain. Antigen: not known. Per germline, CDR1 MNHEY and CDR2 SVGEGT. Deletions cut 4 bases from V and 1 base from J, with 10 bases between. The CDR3 has 15 residues. TCRdb keeps only in-frame clones here, not all; method: immunoSEQ multiplex PCR. The sample includes about 24,000 clones, around 74% of them seen just once. Sequencing was preceded by expansion of antigen-specific CD4+ T cells with viral peptide pools in the ViraFEST assay. Cultured cells yielded isolated CD4+ T cells after around 9 days. All participants had two doses of either the BNT162b2 or mRNA-1273 vaccine. All vaccine recipients tested negative for nucleocapsid antibodies and had never contracted SARS-CoV-2 infection. The data were taken from a study of vaccination effects on CD4 cells after COVID-19. Overall study results and limits: There were few convalescent patients in the study and no early post-infection timepoints. Of the vaccine-induced clones from healthy vaccinees, merely 1 of 255 recognized common cold coronaviruses as well.

The chain joins TRBV6-2 or TRBV6-3 to TRBJ2-2, with D perhaps TRBD2 (6 bases). The clonotype comes from a human donor who received a COVID-19 vaccine. The input for sequencing was CD4+ T cells from PBMCs cultured with HCoV-NL63 spike peptides, taken after COVID-19 vaccination. CDR3 nucleotide sequence: TGTGCCAGCAGTTTGGGGACTTTGAACACCGGGGAGCTGTTTTTT. It is translated as CASSLGTLNTGELFF.